This is a list of T cell receptor beta chains from one sample in a study of patients and donors after allogeneic stem cell transplantation. TCRdb independently ran MiXCR on the RT-PCR reads; one entry per CDR3 protein. The sample shows about 960,000 distinct CDR3 sequences, about a sixth of them seen only once. Specimen: blood, either unsorted or a sorted T cell fraction (not recorded which). The receptors here all came from a human donor who was either an allogeneic HSCT recipient or a stem cell or donor lymphocyte infusion donor (not recorded which). It is not recorded whose cells these are; they may come from a transplant donor. CDR3s include the opening cysteine and the closing phenylalanine or tryptophan. The D gene is left open where the match is weak. The size of a clone is reported for some rows only, either as once, few or many, or as a class for expanded clones.

>.|TRBJ2-5|.|TRBV11-2
CASRALDKGETQYF
TGTGCCAGCAGGGCACTAGATAAAGGAGAGACCCAGTACTTC
>.|TRBJ1-4|TRBD1|TRBV5-4
CASSLAVVGQGEKLFF
TGTGCCAGCAGCTTGGCCGTCGTAGGACAGGGCGAAAAACTGTTTTTT
>.|TRBJ2-5|.|TRBV4-1
CASSHIQETQYF
TGCGCCAGCAGCCACATCCAAGAGACCCAGTACTTC
>few|TRBJ2-4|TRBD1|TRBV15
CATSPDRGENIQYF
TGTGCCACCAGCCCGGACAGGGGCGAAAACATTCAGTACTTC
>few|TRBJ2-5|.|TRBV27
CASSPDSYRETQYF
TGTGCCAGCAGTCCCGATAGCTACAGGGAGACCCAGTACTTC
>.|TRBJ1-1|TRBD1|TRBV12-3/TRBV12-4
CARGGTGACTMNTEAFF
TGTGCCCGGGGAGGGACAGGGGCATGTACTATGAACACTGAAGCTTTCTTT
>.|TRBJ2-2|TRBD1|TRBV6-1
CASGWTGGTGELFF
TGTGCCAGCGGATGGACAGGGGGCACCGGGGAGCTGTTTTTT
>few|TRBJ2-1|.|TRBV5-5
CASSLVPLGEQFF
TGTGCCAGCAGCTTGGTACCTCTCGGTGAGCAGTTCTTC
>.|TRBJ2-2|.|TRBV6-1
CASGYLGGPGTGELFF
TGTGCCAGCGGATATTTGGGGGGCCCAGGCACCGGGGAGCTGTTTTTT
>few|TRBJ1-1|.|TRBV7-2
CASSLERRHEAFF
TGTGCCAGCAGCTTAGAACGCAGGCATGAAGCTTTCTTT
>.|TRBJ1-2|.|TRBV28
CASSSDMGGYTF
TGTGCCAGCAGTTCCGATATGGGTGGCTACACCTTC
>.|TRBJ1-5|.|TRBV7-9
CASSNNQPQLF
TGTGCCAGCAGCAACAATCAGCCCCAGCTTTTT
>few|TRBJ2-7|.|TRBV25-1
CATGTFAVEQYF
TGTGCTACCGGGACTTTTGCTGTAGAGCAGTACTTC
>.|TRBJ1-1|.|TRBV29-1
CSVVDVRLYTEAFF
TGCAGCGTTGTGGACGTACGGTTATACACTGAAGCTTTCTTT
>.|TRBJ2-3|TRBD2|TRBV4-1
CASSRLAGTSDTQYF
TGCGCCAGCAGCCGACTAGCGGGGACCTCAGATACGCAGTATTTT
>.|TRBJ2-7|.|TRBV29-1
CSVEGGAPLRKQYF
TGCAGCGTTGAAGGCGGAGCCCCCCTACGAAAGCAGTACTTC
>.|TRBJ2-1|TRBD2|TRBV2
CASSRLAGGISYEQFF
TGTGCCAGTTCCCGACTAGCGGGGGGTATTTCGTATGAGCAGTTCTTC
>.|TRBJ2-1|TRBD1|TRBV7-9
CASSRSRDREWNEQFF
TGTGCCAGCAGCCGCTCCCGGGACAGGGAGTGGAATGAGCAGTTCTTC
>.|TRBJ1-2|.|TRBV6-1
CASSEREGGGYTF
TGTGCCAGCAGTGAAAGGGAAGGTGGTGGCTACACCTTC
>few|TRBJ2-2|.|TRBV6-2/TRBV6-3
CASSYSSWSHFDPSNTGELFF
TGTGCCAGCAGTTACTCATCCTGGTCGCACTTCGATCCCTCGAACACCGGGGAGCTGTTTTTT
>many|TRBJ1-2|.|TRBV5-1
CASSLAMEEPTVYGYTF
TGCGCCAGCAGCTTGGCCATGGAGGAACCCACCGTCTATGGCTACACCTTC
>few|TRBJ2-5|TRBD2|TRBV20-1
CSARRGSGSSETQYF
TGCAGTGCTAGAAGAGGTAGCGGGAGTTCGGAGACCCAGTACTTC
>few|TRBJ2-5|TRBD2|TRBV12-3/TRBV12-4
CASSPPGLAGAGRETQYF
TGTGCCAGCAGTCCCCCGGGACTAGCGGGGGCCGGGCGTGAGACCCAGTACTTC
>few|TRBJ2-2|TRBD2|TRBV29-1
CSANGLVGPGELFF
TGCAGTGCGAACGGACTAGTGGGGCCCGGGGAGCTGTTTTTT
>few|TRBJ2-7|TRBD1|TRBV4-3
CASSRNRGASYEQYF
TGCGCCAGCAGCCGGAACAGGGGGGCGTCCTACGAGCAGTACTTC
>.|TRBJ2-1|.|TRBV12-3/TRBV12-4
CASSLQDSYNEQFF
TGTGCCAGCAGCCTACAGGACTCCTACAATGAGCAGTTCTTC
>few|TRBJ1-5|TRBD1|TRBV12-3/TRBV12-4
CASRQHPQGSQHF
TGTGCCAGCAGGCAACATCCACAGGGGTCCCAGCATTTT
>few|TRBJ2-1|.|TRBV20-1
CSAPRGKGYNEQFF
TGCAGTGCTCCCCGGGGGAAGGGCTACAATGAGCAGTTCTTC
>.|TRBJ1-4|.|TRBV7-9
CASHPGLGNEKLFF
TGTGCCAGTCATCCGGGACTGGGAAATGAAAAACTGTTTTTT
>many|TRBJ1-2|.|TRBV12-3/TRBV12-4
CASGPRRGYGYTF
TGTGCCAGCGGTCCCCGTCGGGGGTATGGCTACACCTTC
>.|TRBJ2-1|TRBD2|TRBV24-1
CATSDLRAGAEQFF
TGTGCCACCAGTGATTTACGAGCGGGAGCTGAGCAGTTCTTC
>.|TRBJ2-1|TRBD1|TRBV7-9
CASTPVDRSGEQFF
TGTGCCAGCACCCCTGTGGACAGGTCGGGTGAGCAGTTCTTC
>few|TRBJ2-7|TRBD2|TRBV20-1
CSARGRSGRPNSYEQYF
TGCAGTGCTAGGGGGCGGAGCGGGAGGCCGAACTCCTACGAGCAGTACTTC
>.|TRBJ1-1|.|TRBV30
CAWSVLFNTEAFF
TGTGCCTGGAGTGTACTCTTTAACACTGAAGCTTTCTTT
>.|TRBJ2-2|TRBD2|TRBV7-2
CASSRIAGTSGELFF
TGTGCCAGCAGTCGTATAGCGGGGACCTCCGGGGAGCTGTTTTTT
>many|TRBJ1-2|TRBD1|TRBV4-3
CASSHLGQGNYGYTF
TGCGCCAGCAGCCATCTGGGACAGGGTAACTATGGCTACACCTTC
>.|TRBJ2-3|.|TRBV2
CASSEAWGSTQYF
TGTGCCAGCAGTGAAGCGTGGGGGAGTACGCAGTATTTT
>.|TRBJ2-7|.|TRBV20-1
CSARPLASYEQYF
TGCAGTGCGAGACCCCTGGCTAGCTACGAGCAGTACTTC
>few|TRBJ1-1|.|TRBV6-1
CASNSGGITEAFF
TGTGCCAGCAACTCGGGGGGGATCACTGAAGCTTTCTTT
>.|TRBJ2-5|.|TRBV20-1
CSKKLGFPRDEETQYF
TGCAGTAAGAAATTGGGCTTCCCTCGAGACGAAGAGACCCAGTACTTC
>few|TRBJ2-1|TRBD2|TRBV29-1
CSATGRGGDNEQFF
TGCAGCGCCACCGGGCGGGGGGGTGACAATGAGCAGTTCTTC
>few|TRBJ2-1|.|TRBV13
CASSPGVLLGRNEQFF
TGTGCCAGCAGCCCAGGCGTTTTATTGGGGCGTAATGAGCAGTTCTTC
>.|TRBJ1-1|.|TRBV18
CASSLQAGSTEAFF
TGTGCCAGCTCATTGCAGGCCGGGTCCACTGAAGCTTTCTTT
>.|TRBJ2-1|.|TRBV19
CASSPFYNEQFF
TGTGCCAGTAGTCCCTTTTACAATGAGCAGTTCTTC
>.|TRBJ1-2|TRBD1|TRBV7-9
CASSAIAGQGPSGYTF
TGTGCCAGCTCAGCTATAGCGGGACAGGGGCCTTCTGGCTACACCTTC
>.|TRBJ2-2|.|TRBV5-5
CASSFVRDRRNTGELFF
TGTGCCAGCAGCTTCGTTAGAGACAGGAGGAACACCGGGGAGCTGTTTTTT
>few|TRBJ2-3|.|TRBV9
CASSVDSQGRTDTQYF
TGTGCCAGCAGCGTAGATAGTCAGGGTCGGACAGATACGCAGTATTTT